A single sample gave rise to the 31 T cell receptor beta chains below, sequenced in a study of blood T cells in healthy people across ages (dated by TCRdb to 2013 to 2016). Library preparation was by 5' RACE. Instrument on record: Illumina HiSeq 2500. The second PCR ran for about 6 to 12 cycles and used a J-beta primer mix along with a sample-barcoded 5' primer. Clones were called with MiXCR by TCRdb after fastp trimmed the public reads at Q25, and only in-frame beta chains were retained. Rows are combined by CDR3 protein, so each entry shows the most common genes and DNA. The sample includes hundreds of thousands of distinct CDR3 sequences, with less than 45% observed a single time. The top ten constitute 25% to 35% of the sample. The sequencing input was blood. Receptor source: a man older than 75 in good health.

This chain uses TRBV20-1 with TRBJ2-1; 11 bases line up with TRBD2. The end of the DNA is better explained by TRBJ2-7, so the J call may be wrong. CDR1 and CDR2 (germline): DFQATT, SNEGSKA (reference sequence). The CDR3 contains 15 residues. CDR3 sequence reads: CSAQLAGVGDNEQYF. The CDR3 coding sequence is TGCAGTGCCCAACTAGCGGGAGTGGGCGACAATGAGCAGTACTTC.

Remarks on this clonotype: A much larger clone lies one base from this, so it may be a read error. V usage is TRBV3-1 and J usage is TRBJ2-1; 8 positions match TRBD1. V gave up 7 bases and J gave up 4 bases; unmatched junction bases: 6. The CDR3 is made up of 14 amino acids. CDR1 and CDR2 from the germline V gene are LGHDT and YNNKEL (reference sequence). CDR3 DNA sequence: TGTGCCAGCATCCGGGACAGGCAATACAATGAGCAGTTCTTC. Translated: CASIRDRQYNEQFF.

The chain employs TRBV6-5 and TRBJ2-3; TRBD2 matches 8 bases. The CDR3 runs to 16 residues. Trimming took 0 bases from V and 7 from J; bases not matched to a gene: 9. The V gene's germline CDR1 is MNHEY and CDR2 SVGAGI. The CDR3 sequence is CASSYSPAGAENTQYF. The CDR3 bases are TGTGCCAGCAGTTACTCTCCAGCGGGGGCCGAGAATACGCAGTATTTT.

This clonotype has only one observation. This chain uses TRBV20-1 with TRBJ1-2; perhaps TRBD1 as D (5 bases). The CDR3 spans 14 residues. The germline gives CDR1 DFQATT, CDR2 SNEGSKA (reference sequence). Trimming left V 5 bases short and J 4 bases short, with 17 bases between. DNA for the CDR3: TGCAGTGCTGGAGCCGGGGGAGTAGGCTATGGCTACACCTTC. It translates to CSAGAGGVGYGYTF.

V usage is TRBV29-1 and J usage is TRBJ2-3; 7 bases match TRBD2. The CDR3 is 13 amino acids. From germline, CDR1 is SQVTM and CDR2 ANQGSEA. Trimming took 7 bases from V and 1 from J; bases not matched to a gene: 5. The CDR3 DNA follows: TGCAGCGGTAAGCGGGACCGCACAGATACGCAGTATTTT. Translated, it gives CSGKRDRTDTQYF.

This clonotype showed up many times. Germline is not matched at one junction end, which may reflect a read error. This sequence joins TRBV7-2 and TRBJ2-4, with D maybe TRBD2 (5 bases). The CDR3 loop spans 14 amino acids. Germline loops: CDR1 SGHTA, CDR2 FQGNSA. CDR3 nucleotide sequence: TGTGCCAGCAGTTTAGGACTAGCCAAAAACATTCAGTACTTC. It encodes CASSLGLAKNIQYF.

This clonotype was found a few times. The rearrangement uses TRBV4-1 and TRBJ1-4, with TRBD1 matching over 9 bases. CDR1 is MGHRA and CDR2 is YSYEKL in the germline V gene. The CDR3 runs to 15 residues. The junction had 8 bases not matched to a gene; V was cut back by 5 bases and J by 7 bases. CDR3 in amino acids: CASSRTGTGIEKLFF. CDR3 sequence (DNA): TGCGCCAGCAGCAGAACCGGGACAGGGATTGAAAAACTGTTTTTT.

This clonotype was recorded at least ten times. The gene calls are TRBV7-2 and TRBJ2-1, with D possibly TRBD1 on 5 matching bases. The germline V gene encodes CDR1 SGHTA and CDR2 FQGNSA. The V end was cut by 8 bases, the J end by 5 bases, with 13 bases between. There are 13 residues in the CDR3. DNA of the CDR3: TGTGCCAGCGGACCGGACACCCACAATGAGCAGTTCTTC. Translating gives CASGPDTHNEQFF.

The genes are TRBV30 and TRBJ1-2; D may be TRBD1 (6 bases). The CDR3 extends over 11 amino acids. V lost 8 bases to trimming and J lost 8 bases, with 15 bases between them. Looked up from germline, CDR1 is GTSNPN and CDR2 is SVGIG (reference sequence). CDR3 amino acids: CAGRGREGYTF. The DNA of the CDR3 is TGTGCCGGTCGGGGGCGAGAGGGCTACACCTTC.

The chain employs TRBV6-2 or TRBV6-3 and TRBJ2-5; no clear D gene. The germline gives CDR1 MNHEY, CDR2 SVGEGT. V was trimmed by 6 bases and J by 9 bases, leaving 20 bases between them. CDR3 length equals 14 residues. For the CDR3, the DNA is TGTGCCAGCAGATCTCCAAAAGACAAGAGACCCCAGTACTTC. It translates to CASRSPKDKRPQYF.

The chain combines TRBV28 with TRBJ1-6, with 8 bases matching TRBD1. The CDR3 covers 15 residues. V lost 5 bases, J lost 5 bases, and 5 bases stayed unmatched. Germline-derived CDR1 and CDR2 are MDHEN and SYDVKM. CDR3 amino acids: CASSHLQGDNSPLHF. As DNA, the CDR3 is TGTGCCAGCAGTCACTTACAGGGGGATAATTCACCCCTCCACTTT.

The genes are TRBV30 and TRBJ1-1; D unclear. V was clipped by 4 bases and J by 0 bases, with 6 bases between them. CDR1 GTSNPN and CDR2 SVGIG come from the germline V gene (reference sequence). CDR3 size: 12 residues. CDR3 protein: CAWKRMNTEAFF. Here the CDR3 DNA reads TGTGCCTGGAAACGGATGAACACTGAAGCTTTCTTT.

The rearrangement uses TRBV7-2 and TRBJ2-4; 11 nucleotides agree with TRBD2. Germline loops: CDR1 SGHTA, CDR2 FQGNSA. After removal of 7 bases from V and 9 bases from J, the junction contained 14 bases not matched to a gene. The CDR3 totals 16 residues. The CDR3 nucleotides read TGTGCCAGCAACGGCGGACTAGCGGGCTCCCTCTCCATTCAGTACTTC. This codes for CASNGGLAGSLSIQYF. The whole variable domain, filled in from reference TRBV7-2 and TRBJ2-4, reads GAGVSQSPSNKVTEKGKDVELRCDPISGHTALYWYRQSLGQGLEFLIYFQGNSAPDKSGLPSDRFSAERTGGSVSTLTIQRTQQEDSAVYLCASNGGLAGSLSIQYFGAGTRLSVL.

There are a few counts of this clonotype. The gene calls are TRBV28 and TRBJ1-6; 8 nucleotides agree with TRBD1. The V gene end was trimmed by 7 bases and the J gene end by 5 bases; junction bases not matched to a gene: 7. The CDR3 length is 15 residues. Germline V gene sequence: CDR1 MDHEN, CDR2 SYDVKM. The CDR3 DNA reads TGTGCCAGCACTGGGCAGGGGGCGGATAATTCACCCCTCCACTTT. This encodes CASTGQGADNSPLHF. The full variable domain, with the rest looked up from reference TRBV28 and TRBJ1-6, is DVKVTQSSRYLVKRTGEKVFLECVQDMDHENMFWYRQDPGLGLRLIYFSYDVKMKEKGDIPEGYSVSREKKERFSLILESASTNQTSMYLCASTGQGADNSPLHFGNGTRLTVT.

The chain carries TRBV7-9 and TRBJ2-5, with TRBD1 matching over 8 bases. The J segment lost 2 bases and the V segment lost 5 bases, leaving 13 bases of the junction unmatched. Germline V CDR1 and CDR2: SEHNR, FQNEAQ (reference sequence). The CDR3 runs to 17 residues. CDR3 sequence reads: CASSDLDRGWGQETQYF. The CDR3 nucleotides are TGTGCCAGCAGCGACCTCGACAGGGGTTGGGGGCAAGAGACCCAGTACTTC.

This clonotype was counted between two and nine times. V gene TRBV5-1 combines with J gene TRBJ1-2; TRBD1 agrees at 11 bases. Per germline, CDR1 SGHRS and CDR2 YFSETQ. V lost 4 bases and J lost 7; bases outside the gene matches: 15. The length of the CDR3 is 17 residues. The CDR3 sequence: CASSTGTGGASLSGYTF. The CDR3 bases are TGCGCCAGCAGCACCGGGACAGGGGGTGCAAGTCTTAGTGGCTACACCTTC.

For the CDR3, the DNA is TGTGCCAGCAGCCCGTTGGGACAGGGCCTCTACGAGCAGTACTTC. Its translation is CASSPLGQGLYEQYF. The chain links TRBV5-8 to TRBJ2-4; 9 nucleotides match TRBD1. The assigned J gene may be wrong: the sequence end matches TRBJ2-7 better. This CDR3 contains 15 residues. From germline, CDR1 is SGHTS and CDR2 YDEGEE.

This clonotype came up many times. The chain uses TRBV12-3 or TRBV12-4 and TRBJ1-2; 7 bases fit TRBD1. CDR3 length equals 14 residues. V shed 2 bases and J 7 bases; nucleotides not matched to a gene: 7. This CDR3 reads CASSLNTGATGYTF. The CDR3 DNA is TGTGCCAGCAGTTTAAATACAGGGGCGACTGGCTACACCTTC.

The CDR3, as DNA: TGTGCCAGCAGTTACACCAAGAACACTGAAGCTTTCTTT. Protein: CASSYTKNTEAFF. The chain joins TRBV6-5 to TRBJ1-1, with D hard to call. The CDR3 runs to 13 residues. Trimming cost V 2 bases and J 1 base, with 5 bases left between them. The germline CDR1 and CDR2 sequences are MNHEY and SVGAGI.

V is TRBV5-4 and J is TRBJ2-5; 12 bases fit TRBD1. This CDR3 region has 17 residues. J was trimmed by 5 bases and V by 2 bases; bases with no gene match: 10. CDR1 is SGHNT, CDR2 YYREEE, per germline (reference sequence). The CDR3 coding sequence is TGTGCCAGCAGCTTAACCGGGACAGGGGGCGTCTTGGAGACCCAGTACTTC. It translates to CASSLTGTGGVLETQYF. Full variable domain (missing parts from reference TRBV5-4 and TRBJ2-5): ETGVTQSPTHLIKTRGQQVTLRCSSQSGHNTVSWYQQALGQGPQFIFQYYREEENGRGNFPPRFSGLQFPNYSSELNVNALELDDSALYLCASSLTGTGGVLETQYFGPGTRLLVL.

This clonotype showed up just a few times. The CDR3 coding sequence is TGTGCCACCAGTGATCAACCTAGCGGGACGAACGAGCAGTACTTC. Protein: CATSDQPSGTNEQYF. This chain connects TRBV24-1 to TRBJ2-7, with 9 bases identical to TRBD2. CDR3 length: 15 residues. Germline V gene data show CDR1 as KGHDR and CDR2 as SFDVKD. The junction had 7 bases not matched to a gene; V was cut back by 3 bases and J by 5 bases.

This clonotype has at least ten counts. The chain couples TRBV12-3 or TRBV12-4 to TRBJ2-1; TRBD2 aligns across 10 bases. The CDR3 runs to 15 residues. V dropped 2 bases and J dropped 6; count of bases not matched to a gene: 4. CDR3 amino acids: CASSLKRGGLNEQFF. The DNA of the CDR3 is TGTGCCAGCAGTTTAAAGCGGGGGGGGCTCAATGAGCAGTTCTTC.

The rearrangement uses TRBV27 and TRBJ2-1, with TRBD1 as a possible D gene (5 bases). Trimming shortened V by 5 bases and J by 4 bases, and 9 bases separated the two germline ends. CDR1 and CDR2 (germline): MNHEY, SMNVEV (reference sequence). CDR3 size: 13 residues. CDR3 coding DNA: TGTGCCAGCAGTCCGGACATATACAATGAGCAGTTCTTC. Translation gives CASSPDIYNEQFF.

This clonotype was seen a handful of times. The rearrangement joins TRBV6-5 to TRBJ1-1; the D is unclear. CDR1 MNHEY and CDR2 SVGAGI come from the germline V gene. Trimming cost V 2 bases and J 2 bases, with 12 bases left between them. This CDR3 has 15 residues. This chain's CDR3 is CASSYGISGNTEAFF. The CDR3 nucleotides are TGTGCCAGCAGTTACGGCATCTCAGGCAACACTGAAGCTTTCTTT.

The rearrangement uses TRBV7-2 and TRBJ2-1; D remains ambiguous. Germline V gene data show CDR1 as SGHTA and CDR2 as FQGNSA. The ends were cut back, 4 bases at V and 0 bases at J, with 10 bases in the middle. This CDR3 spans 15 amino acids. The CDR3 is CASSSTHASYNEQFF. DNA for the CDR3: TGTGCCAGCAGCTCGACTCATGCCTCCTACAATGAGCAGTTCTTC.

The rearrangement uses TRBV6-1 and TRBJ2-7; 7 bases agree with TRBD1. With 4 bases clipped from V and 2 bases from J, the junction kept 11 bases outside the gene matches. The CDR3 has 16 amino acids. Germline V gene data show CDR1 as MNHNS and CDR2 as SASEGT. In nucleotides, the CDR3 is TGTGCCAGCAGTGGTCCGGGACAGAAACGAACCTACGAGCAGTACTTC. The encoded protein is CASSGPGQKRTYEQYF.

Regarding this clonotype: A much larger clone lies a single base off, so this may be a read error. The genes are TRBV29-1 and TRBJ1-2; D ambiguous. Germline CDR1 reads SQVTM; CDR2 reads ANQGSEA. V lost 3 bases and J 6 bases, leaving 5 bases between the germline ends. The CDR3 covers 10 residues. CDR3 residues: CSVDEDGYTF. For the CDR3, the DNA is TGCAGCGTTGATGAGGATGGCTACACCTTC.

The chain links TRBV7-9 to TRBJ1-2; D is undetermined. From germline, CDR1 is SEHNR and CDR2 FQNEAQ (reference sequence). This CDR3 contains 16 residues. V gave up 1 base and J gave up 3 bases, with 15 bases separating them. The CDR3 coding sequence is TGTGCCAGCAGCTTAGACGGGCGGGCCCTTTACTATGGCTACACCTTC. Protein sequence: CASSLDGRALYYGYTF.

This clonotype was detected only once. This chain uses TRBV7-2 with TRBJ1-1, with D perhaps TRBD1 (5 bases). Per the germline V gene, CDR1 is SGHTA and CDR2 is FQGNSA. V lost 4 bases, J lost 8 bases, and 11 bases lay in between. The CDR3 runs 12 residues. As DNA, the CDR3 is TGTGCCAGCAGCTGGAGATCAGGGGAAGCTTTCTTT. Its translation: CASSWRSGEAFF.

This clonotype was recorded at least ten times. The rearrangement uses TRBV12-3 or TRBV12-4 and TRBJ2-3; 9 nucleotides agree with TRBD2. The junction had 7 bases not matched to a gene; V was cut back by 4 bases and J by 2 bases. The CDR3 sequence is 16 residues long. CDR3 DNA sequence: TGTGCCAGCAGTTGGGGGACTAGCCCCGTCACAGATACGCAGTATTTT. Amino acids: CASSWGTSPVTDTQYF.

This clonotype was seen more than once but under ten times. V is TRBV20-1 and J is TRBJ1-4; D possibly corresponds to TRBD1 (6 bases). V was clipped by 0 bases and J by 3 bases, with 17 bases between them. This CDR3 has 17 amino acids. From germline, CDR1 is DFQATT and CDR2 SNEGSKA (reference sequence). The CDR3 sequence is CSAREERGRGSNEKLFF. CDR3 in DNA: TGCAGTGCTAGAGAAGAGAGGGGAAGGGGGTCTAATGAAAAACTGTTTTTT.